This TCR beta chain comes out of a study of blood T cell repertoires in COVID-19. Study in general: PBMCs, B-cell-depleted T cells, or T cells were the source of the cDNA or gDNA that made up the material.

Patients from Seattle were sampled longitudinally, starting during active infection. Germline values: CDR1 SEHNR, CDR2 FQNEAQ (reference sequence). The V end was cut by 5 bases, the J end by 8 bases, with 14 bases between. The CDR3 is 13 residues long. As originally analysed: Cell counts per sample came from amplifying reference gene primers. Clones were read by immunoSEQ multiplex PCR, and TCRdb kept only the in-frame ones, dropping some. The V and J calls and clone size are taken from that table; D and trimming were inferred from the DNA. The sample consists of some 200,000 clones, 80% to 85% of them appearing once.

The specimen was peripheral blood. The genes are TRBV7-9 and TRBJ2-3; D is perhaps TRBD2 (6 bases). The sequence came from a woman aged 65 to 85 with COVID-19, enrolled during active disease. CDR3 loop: CASSALEGSTQYF. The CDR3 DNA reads TGTGCCAGCAGCGCGTTGGAGGGGAGTACGCAGTATTTT.